The clone carrying this TCR beta chain was observed a handful of times. Its target is not known. These data originate in a study of beta chain features in type 1 diabetes. Study results and limitations: TCRB CDR3 length was moderately but significantly reduced in all four CD4+ subsets of Type 1 diabetes patients.

Since all of the isolated RNA was reverse transcribed, expressed TCRB transcripts were what got sequenced. This table comes from immunoSEQ multiplex PCR, and its TCRdb copy is limited to in-frame clones, with some not included. The sample has some 290,000 clones, roughly an eighth seen once. The CDR3 consists of 12 residues. Trimming took 0 bases from V and 6 from J, leaving 3 bases between them. Germline V gene sequence: CDR1 LGHNA, CDR2 YNFKEQ. The genes are TRBV4-2 and TRBJ2-1; D call uncertain. Input material: naive CD4+ T cells from blood. This clonotype was sampled from a man aged 25 to 40 with type 1 diabetes. CDR3 in amino acids: CASSQDRNEQFF. CDR3 nucleotides: TGTGCCAGCAGCCAAGATCGCAATGAGCAGTTCTTC.